The rows below give T cell receptor beta chains drawn from one sample of a study of cytomegalovirus exposure and HLA in healthy donors. Sequencing was performed with immunoSEQ multiplex PCR; in TCRdb, only in-frame clones are kept and a portion is missing. This table has roughly 100,000 clones, 79% appearing once. The material sequenced was PBMCs. The source of these receptors is a male donor in good health and CMV-seropositive. The CDR3 runs from the conserved cysteine through the conserved F or W. D genes are given only for firm matches. Clone size is shown for a subset of rows, as once, few, many or a class of expanded clone.

- TRBJ1-6 TRBD1 TRBV6-5 TGTGCCAGCCGGCCGGGGGACAGGGGTAATTCACCCCTCCACTTT CASRPGDRGNSPLHF
- TRBJ2-1 TRBD1 TRBV7-9 TGTGCCAGCAGGCTAAGACAGGGGACCTCCTACAATGAGCAGTTCTTC CASRLRQGTSYNEQFF
few TRBJ1-5 - TRBV2 TGTGCCAGCAGGAGAGGAAATCAGCCCCAGCATTTT CASRRGNQPQHF
- TRBJ2-7 TRBD2 TRBV6-1 TGTGCCAGCAGTCTGGGGGGGAGCTCCTACGAGCAGTACTTC CASSLGGSSYEQYF
- TRBJ1-5 TRBD1 TRBV7-9 TGTGCCAGCAGCTCGGTGGACAGGGAGGGCAATCAGCCCCAGCATTTT CASSSVDREGNQPQHF
few TRBJ1-1 TRBD1 TRBV5-6 TGTGCCAGCACCCTAATGGACAGGGTGGGGGACACTGAAGCTTTCTTT CASTLMDRVGDTEAFF
- TRBJ1-4 - TRBV30 TGTGCCTGGAGTACAAATGAAAAACTGTTTTTT CAWSTNEKLFF
- TRBJ1-1 TRBD1 TRBV9 TGTGCCAGCAGCCCACAAGGACAGGGGGCGCCGACTTTCTTT CASSPQGQGAPTFF
- TRBJ2-7 TRBD1 TRBV10-1 TGCGCCAGCAGTGAGCCGGACAGGGCCCCCTACGAGCAGTACTTC CASSEPDRAPYEQYF
- TRBJ2-7 TRBD1 TRBV5-1 TGCGCCAGCAGCTTCCTTGACAGGGGCATAGCCTACGAGCAGTACTTC CASSFLDRGIAYEQYF
few TRBJ1-6 - TRBV11-2 TGTGCCAGCAGCTTACTAGGAGTGGGGACACAGAATTCACCCCTCCACTTT CASSLLGVGTQNSPLHF
few TRBJ1-2 - TRBV10-1 TGCGCCAGCAGTGAGTCGGGGCAGAACTATGGCTACACCTTC CASSESGQNYGYTF
- TRBJ1-4 - TRBV2 TGTGCCAGCAGTGAACGCAGGGGAAATGAAAAACTGTTTTTT CASSERRGNEKLFF
- TRBJ1-1 TRBD1 TRBV5-8 TGTGCCAGCAGCCGGGACAGGGTATTCACTGAAGCTTTCTTT CASSRDRVFTEAFF
- TRBJ2-7 - TRBV15 TGTGCCACCAGCAGAGATGTGGCAGGGGAGTACGAGCAGTACTTC CATSRDVAGEYEQYF
- TRBJ1-4 - TRBV6-1 TGTGCCAGCAGTGAAACGGGGGTACGGGAAAAACTGTTTTTT CASSETGVREKLFF
few TRBJ1-1 - TRBV7-3 TGTGCCAGCAGCTCAGCTGGGGGGTCCACTGAAGCTTTCTTT CASSSAGGSTEAFF
- TRBJ2-5 - TRBV7-2 TGTGCCAGCAGCTTAGCGGGACTCCAAGAGACCCAGTACTTC CASSLAGLQETQYF
- TRBJ2-1 TRBD2 TRBV30 TGTGCCTGGGGGGCCCGACTAGCGGGAAGATCTGAGCAGTTCTTC CAWGARLAGRSEQFF
- TRBJ2-3 TRBD2 TRBV7-9 TGTGCCAGCAGCTTAGGGACTAGCGGCTCAGATACGCAGTATTTT CASSLGTSGSDTQYF
- TRBJ1-5 - TRBV7-2 TGTGCCAGCAGCCGAACAGGGAATAGCAATCAGCCCCAGCATTTT CASSRTGNSNQPQHF
few TRBJ1-6 - TRBV6-1 TGTGCCAGCAGTGGTATATTTCCCCTTGAGGATTCACCCCTCCACTTT CASSGIFPLEDSPLHF
- TRBJ2-5 - TRBV5-4 TGTGCCAGCAGCTTGGCTGCCTTGCGGGGGCCACAAGAGACCCAGTACTTC CASSLAALRGPQETQYF
once TRBJ1-6 - TRBV5-1 TGCGCCAGCAGCTTGGCTGGGAAGGGGTCACCCCTCCACTTT CASSLAGKGSPLHF
once TRBJ1-1 - TRBV10-1 TGCGCCAGCAGTGAGTCTAGGGACAAGAACACTGAAGCTTTCTTT CASSESRDKNTEAFF
- TRBJ1-1 - TRBV7-2 TGTGCCAGCAGCTTAGAGGGAGATTTAAACACTGAAGCTTTCTTT CASSLEGDLNTEAFF
- TRBJ2-7 TRBD1 TRBV6-1 TGTGCCAGCAAGTCGGCTGGACAGGGCTACGAGCAGTACTTC CASKSAGQGYEQYF
- TRBJ1-1 - TRBV30 TGTGCCTGGAGTGGGGGACATCGGAACACTGAAGCTTTCTTT CAWSGGHRNTEAFF
- TRBJ1-2 - TRBV7-9 TGTGCCAGCAGCCCCGGGGGGATTGGCTACACCTTC CASSPGGIGYTF
- TRBJ2-4 - TRBV4-1 TGCGCCAGCAGCCAAGAACAAGACAAAAACATTCAGTACTTC CASSQEQDKNIQYF
- TRBJ1-1 TRBD1 TRBV30 TGTGCCTGGAGGACAGGGTACACTGAAGCTTTCTTT CAWRTGYTEAFF
- TRBJ1-5 TRBD1 TRBV30 TGTGTCTGGAGTGCTTTCTCGGGACAGGCGCGCAATCAGCCCCAGCATTTT CVWSAFSGQARNQPQHF
- TRBJ1-2 TRBD1 TRBV29-1 TGCAGCGCCGGACAGGGGGCAAGCTATGGCTACACCTTC CSAGQGASYGYTF
- TRBJ1-6 TRBD1 TRBV4-1 TGCGCCAGCAGCCTCGACAGGGTTAATTCACCCCTCCACTTT CASSLDRVNSPLHF
- TRBJ2-7 - TRBV7-9 TGTGCCAGCGCCCGCCCGGGGGGCCACGAGCAGTACTTC CASARPGGHEQYF
few TRBJ2-7 TRBD1 TRBV12-5 TGTGCTAGTGGTTTGGTACTGACAGGGACATCCTACGAGCAGTACTTC CASGLVLTGTSYEQYF
- TRBJ1-4 - TRBV6-5 TGTGCCAGCCAAGCGAGGGTAACTAATGAAAAACTGTTTTTT CASQARVTNEKLFF
- TRBJ2-7 TRBD1 TRBV19 TGTGCCAGTAGTACCCGGACAGGGCTCTCCTACGAGCAGTACTTC CASSTRTGLSYEQYF
once TRBJ1-5 TRBD1 TRBV6-1 TGTGCCAGCACCCCCCGGACAGGGGATCAGCCCCAGCATTTT CASTPRTGDQPQHF
- TRBJ1-5 - TRBV5-1 TGCGCCAGCAGCACGGGGGATAGCAATCAGCCCCAGCATTTT CASSTGDSNQPQHF
- TRBJ1-1 TRBD1 TRBV15 TGTGCCACCAGCAGAACAGGGGGGGCTGAAGCTTTCTTT CATSRTGGAEAFF
- TRBJ1-1 - TRBV4-2 TGTGCCAGCAGCCAGCCGGACAGAGGTAACACTGAAGCTTTCTTT CASSQPDRGNTEAFF
once TRBJ2-7 TRBD1 TRBV5-1 TGCGCCAGCAGCCCCCAGGGGGATACCTACGAGCAGTACTTC CASSPQGDTYEQYF
- TRBJ2-5 TRBD1 TRBV6-5 TGTGCCAGCAGTTACTCGAGACAGGGAGAGACCCAGTACTTC CASSYSRQGETQYF